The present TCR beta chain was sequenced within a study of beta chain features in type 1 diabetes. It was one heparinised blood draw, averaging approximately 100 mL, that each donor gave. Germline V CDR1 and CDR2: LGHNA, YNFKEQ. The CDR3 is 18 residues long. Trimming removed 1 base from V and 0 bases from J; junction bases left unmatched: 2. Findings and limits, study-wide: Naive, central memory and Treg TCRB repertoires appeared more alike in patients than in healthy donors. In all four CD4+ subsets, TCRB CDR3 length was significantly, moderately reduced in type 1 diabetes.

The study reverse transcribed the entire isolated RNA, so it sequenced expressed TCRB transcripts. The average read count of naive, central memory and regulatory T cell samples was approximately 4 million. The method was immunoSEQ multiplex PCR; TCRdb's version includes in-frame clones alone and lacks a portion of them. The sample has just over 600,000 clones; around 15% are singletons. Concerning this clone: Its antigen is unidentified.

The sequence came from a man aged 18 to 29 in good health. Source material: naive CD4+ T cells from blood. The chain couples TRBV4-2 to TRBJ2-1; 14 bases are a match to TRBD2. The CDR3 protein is CASSQGLAGGPSYNEQFF. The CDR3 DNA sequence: TGTGCCAGCAGCCAAGGACTAGCGGGAGGGCCCTCCTACAATGAGCAGTTCTTC.